This T cell receptor beta chain derives from a study of cytomegalovirus exposure and HLA in healthy donors. Method: immunoSEQ multiplex PCR; TCRdb's copy keeps in-frame clones and lacks some. Seen here are about 130,000 clones, roughly 86% observed once, and the top ten hold less than 1.5%. The germline V gene has CDR1 SGHTA and CDR2 FQGNSA. J was trimmed by 3 bases and V by 5 bases; bases with no gene match: 3. There are 15 residues in the CDR3. This sequence joins TRBV7-2 and TRBJ2-1, with 11 bases that match TRBD2. Sequenced input: PBMCs. The TCR originated in a young man in good health and CMV-seronegative. The CDR3 region is CASSQLAGDYNEQFF. DNA for the CDR3: TGTGCCAGCAGCCAACTAGCGGGAGACTACAATGAGCAGTTCTTC. The complete variable domain, with remaining parts taken from reference TRBV7-2 and TRBJ2-1, reads GAGVSQSPSNKVTEKGKDVELRCDPISGHTALYWYRQSLGQGLEFLIYFQGNSAPDKSGLPSDRFSAERTGGSVSTLTIQRTQQEDSAVYLCASSQLAGDYNEQFFGPGTRLTVL.